This T cell receptor beta chain was found in a study of OX40 agonist ivuxolimab in advanced cancers. Study observations and caveats: Dosing at 0.1 to 3.0 mg/kg was accompanied by clonal expansion of CD4+ and CD8+ blood T cells by week 6. Which antigen the expanded peripheral T cells recognized is unknown.

As regards this clone: The antigen is unknown.

Sequencing was performed with immunoSEQ multiplex PCR; in TCRdb, only in-frame clones are kept and a portion is missing. Here the sample spans 70,000 or so clones, about 90% being singletons. Per germline, CDR1 MDHEN and CDR2 SYDVKM. Trimming stripped 3 bases from V and 3 bases from J, with 12 bases between. CDR3 size: 16 residues. The V and J genes are TRBV28 and TRBJ2-6; no clear D gene. The specimen was CD4+ or CD8+ T cells sorted from blood, collected in a trial of the OX40 agonist ivuxolimab. This sequence was found in an adult with an advanced solid tumor such as melanoma, head and neck, liver or kidney cancer. As DNA, the CDR3 is TGTGCCAGCAGTTTGATAGGGCTGGGTGGGGCCAACGTCCTGACTTTC. Protein sequence: CASSLIGLGGANVLTF.